This T cell receptor (beta chain) was sequenced in a study of shared clonotypes between healthy human individuals. V shed 1 base and J shed 2 bases, with 3 bases lying between them. CDR1 and CDR2 (germline): MDHEN, SYDVKM. CDR3 length: 12 amino acids. To note about this clone: Other nucleotide sequences from this sample produce the same CDR3.

This table comes from immunoSEQ multiplex PCR, and its TCRdb copy is limited to in-frame clones, with some not included. This sample yields fewer than 1 million clones, of which 90% to 97% are seen a single time; over 0.2% belongs to the top ten. Naive CD8 cells, CD45RO-negative and positively selected for CCR7, excluded terminally differentiated effector memory CD45RA+ cells. Source material: naive CD8+ T cells sorted from blood. The chain is built from TRBV28 and TRBJ2-7; D not certain. This TCR was recovered from a man aged 30-40 years in good health. CDR3 region: CASSLSPYEQYF. CDR3 bases: TGTGCCAGCAGTTTATCCCCCTACGAGCAGTACTTC. The whole variable domain, filled in from reference TRBV28 and TRBJ2-7, reads DVKVTQSSRYLVKRTGEKVFLECVQDMDHENMFWYRQDPGLGLRLIYFSYDVKMKEKGDIPEGYSVSREKKERFSLILESASTNQTSMYLCASSLSPYEQYFGPGTRLTVT.